The 23 T cell receptor beta chains in this list originate from one sample, sequenced in a study of post-analysis software for immune sequencing data. The antigens for these receptors are not known. Unique-molecular-identifier-tagged TCR beta cDNA libraries were used. In TCRdb, the PCR reads were re-called with MiXCR into one record per CDR3 protein. The sample carries 700,000 to 800,000 distinct CDR3 sequences, 25% to 30% recorded once. Regarding the study as a whole: Compared with controls, patients had more of 4 or 5 TRBV segments, including TRBV5-6, TRBV5-1 and TRBV20-1.

Sequencing used blood. The source is a girl aged 5 to 17 with multiple sclerosis.

The count of this clonotype is one. The genes are TRBV20-1 and TRBJ2-1; 8 bases align to TRBD1. CDR1 and CDR2 from the germline V gene are DFQATT and SNEGSKA (reference sequence). CDR3 length: 14 amino acids. The CDR3 nucleotides are TGCAGCAGGATTTCGCGACAGGGGCGGAATGAGCAGTTCTTC. It specifies CSRISRQGRNEQFF.

To note about this clonotype: Just one base apart from a much larger clone, this may be a read error. V is TRBV29-1 and J is TRBJ2-1; 8 bases are shared with TRBD2. This CDR3 is built from 11 residues. The V gene's germline CDR1 is SQVTM and CDR2 ANQGSEA. After removal of 5 bases from V and 12 bases from J, the junction contained 6 bases not matched to a gene. The CDR3 sequence is CSVRGTRVQFF. The CDR3 nucleotides are TGCAGCGTTAGAGGGACTAGGGTGCAGTTCTTC.

The chain carries TRBV21-1 and TRBJ2-5. TRBV21-1 is a pseudogene segment. The CDR3 has 15 amino acids. CDR3 sequence reads: CASSKGRSYQETQYF. CDR3 bases: TGTGCCAGCAGCAAAGGGCGGTCGTACCAAGAGACCCAGTACTTC.

The chain combines TRBV11-2 with TRBJ2-7; 9 positions match TRBD1. V lost 6 bases, J lost 3 bases, and 3 bases stayed unmatched. The CDR3 sequence is 13 residues long. The germline V gene has CDR1 SGHAT and CDR2 FQNNGV. CDR3 coding DNA: TGTGCCAGCAGGGGGGACAGGGTCTACGAGCAGTACTTC. This gives the protein CASRGDRVYEQYF.

V is TRBV6-5 and J is TRBJ1-1, with a tentative D call TRBD1 (5 bases). This CDR3 region has 16 residues. Germline V gene data show CDR1 as MNHEY and CDR2 as SVGAGI. V shed 2 bases and J shed 3 bases, with 16 bases lying between them. The CDR3 coding sequence is TGTGCCAGCAGTTACCCGACCGGGGGGGTTTACACTGAAGCTTTCTTT. Protein product: CASSYPTGGVYTEAFF.

The rearrangement uses TRBV12-3 or TRBV12-4 and TRBJ2-1, with 11 nucleotides matching TRBD2. J was trimmed by 4 bases and V by 5 bases; bases with no gene match: 4. This CDR3 comprises 15 residues. The CDR3 protein is CASSDLAGGYNEQFF. In DNA, the CDR3 is TGTGCCAGCAGTGACCTAGCGGGGGGTTACAATGAGCAGTTCTTC.

The V gene is TRBV10-3, the J gene TRBJ2-1; a weak D match, TRBD1 (5 bases). The end of the DNA is better explained by TRBJ2-7, so the J call may be wrong. The CDR3 runs to 13 residues. Germline-derived CDR1 and CDR2 are ENHRY and SYGVKD. CDR3 protein: CAISLGVDNEQYF. Written as DNA, the CDR3 is TGTGCCATCAGCTTAGGGGTAGACAATGAGCAGTACTTC.

This clonotype was observed a few times. The rearrangement uses TRBV20-1 and TRBJ2-5, with unresolved D. The CDR3 totals 14 residues. The V gene's germline CDR1 is DFQATT and CDR2 SNEGSKA (reference sequence). Between the trimmed V and J ends, which lost 8 bases and 2 bases, there was a span of 18 bases. The CDR3 DNA reads as TGCAGTCCAGAAGGCGGAAGTTTACAAGAGACCCAGTACTTC. The encoded protein is CSPEGGSLQETQYF.

The rearrangement uses TRBV20-1 and TRBJ1-6; tentatively, D is TRBD1 (5 bases). The CDR3 covers 14 residues. Germline lookup yields CDR1 DFQATT and CDR2 SNEGSKA (reference sequence). Trimming pared 3 bases from V and 3 bases from J, leaving 9 bases between. The CDR3 spells CSASSRDYNSPLHF. The CDR3 DNA sequence: TGCAGTGCTAGTTCCAGGGACTATAATTCACCCCTCCACTTT.

The chain carries TRBV20-1 and TRBJ2-5, with a tentative D call TRBD2 (5 bases). The V gene's germline CDR1 is DFQATT and CDR2 SNEGSKA (reference sequence). CDR3 length equals 12 residues. V lost 5 bases, J lost 3 bases, and 10 bases lay in between. CDR3 residues: CSAYTRKETQYF. Here the CDR3 DNA reads TGCAGTGCTTATACTAGAAAAGAGACCCAGTACTTC.

The chain has TRBV9 and TRBJ2-1; 11 bases map to TRBD2. The germline gives CDR1 SGDLS, CDR2 YYNGEE. The V and J ends lost 3 bases and 0 bases, in that order; junction bases with no gene match: 5. The CDR3 spans 17 residues. CDR3 residues: CASSEGLAASSYNEQFF. DNA of the CDR3: TGTGCCAGCAGCGAGGGACTAGCGGCTAGCTCCTACAATGAGCAGTTCTTC.

The rearrangement uses TRBV3-1 and TRBJ2-2, with D perhaps TRBD2 (6 bases). This CDR3 region has 14 residues. Germline values: CDR1 LGHDT, CDR2 YNNKEL (reference sequence). V was trimmed by 1 base and J by 12 bases, leaving 15 bases between them. The CDR3, as DNA: TGTGCCAGCAGCCAAGTTACGGTTCGGGGGAAGCTGTTTTTT. It specifies CASSQVTVRGKLFF.

V and J are TRBV10-1 and TRBJ1-1; possibly TRBD1 for D (5 bases). This CDR3 contains 14 residues. Trimming removed 2 bases from V and 1 base from J, with 8 bases in between. Germline values: CDR1 WNHNN, CDR2 SYGVQD (reference sequence). CDR3 in amino acids: CASSEKGRNTEAFF. The CDR3 region has the DNA TGCGCCAGCAGTGAGAAGGGGAGGAACACTGAAGCTTTCTTT.

On this clonotype: Compared with germline, one end of the junction differs, possibly owing to a read error. The chain links TRBV10-3 to TRBJ1-1; TRBD1 aligns across 7 bases. The CDR3 is 14 residues long. Germline CDR1 is ENHRY and CDR2 is SYGVKD. The CDR3 protein is CAVREQGWKTEAFF. The CDR3 DNA is TGTGCCGTCAGGGAACAGGGGTGGAAGACTGAAGCTTTCTTT.

This rearrangement joins TRBV15 to TRBJ2-2; the D gene is possibly TRBD1 (6 bases). From germline, CDR1 is LNHNV and CDR2 YYDKDF (reference sequence). Deletions cut 5 bases from V and 1 base from J, with 23 bases between. CDR3 length: 19 residues. The CDR3 nucleotides read TGTGCCACCAGCTCTCAAAGAAGAACAGGGCCAGAGAACACCGGGGAGCTGTTTTTT. Protein product: CATSSQRRTGPENTGELFF.

V and J are TRBV2 and TRBJ2-4, with TRBD2 identical over 7 bases. This CDR3 is 16 amino acids long. V gave up 1 base and J gave up 1 base; unmatched junction bases: 4. Germline CDR1 is SNHLY and CDR2 is FYNNEI. DNA for the CDR3: TGTGCCAGCAGTGAAGAGGCTAGCGGTGCCAAAAACATTCAGTACTTC. As protein: CASSEEASGAKNIQYF.

The J gene is TRBJ2-1, the V gene TRBV20-1; D is ambiguous. The CDR3 is made up of 13 amino acids. Germline V CDR1 and CDR2: DFQATT, SNEGSKA (reference sequence). Trimming removed 4 bases at V and 6 bases at J, with 13 bases between. DNA of the CDR3: TGCAGTGCTAAAGGTGCAATGCCCAATGAGCAGTTCTTC. Translating gives CSAKGAMPNEQFF.

The genes are TRBV29-1 and TRBJ2-4; 13 nucleotides align to TRBD2. This CDR3 spans 12 amino acids. Germline V gene sequence: CDR1 SQVTM, CDR2 ANQGSEA. After removal of 7 bases from V and 10 bases from J, the junction contained 4 bases not matched to a gene. The CDR3 DNA reads as TGCAGCGGGCGGACTAGCGGGAGAATTCAGTACTTC. Protein product: CSGRTSGRIQYF.

The chain combines TRBV7-2 with TRBJ2-5; D uncertain. The germline gives CDR1 SGHTA, CDR2 FQGNSA. V was trimmed by 5 bases and J by 2 bases, leaving 21 bases between them. The CDR3 sequence is 17 residues long. CDR3 nucleotide sequence: TGTGCCAGCAGCCCCGGGCTTCGCTTCCTCTTACAAGAGACCCAGTACTTC. Translation gives CASSPGLRFLLQETQYF.

The chain recombines TRBV6-5 with TRBJ1-5; D gene unclear. The CDR3 contains 13 residues. Germline loops: CDR1 MNHEY, CDR2 SVGAGI. The V gene lost 6 bases and the J gene lost 2 bases, with 8 bases spanning the gap. The CDR3 DNA reads TGTGCCAGCAGATATGGAGGCAATCAGCCCCAGCATTTT. Translating it yields CASRYGGNQPQHF.

This clonotype occurred many times. The chain joins TRBV7-2 to TRBJ2-5, with 10 bases matching TRBD1. This CDR3 comprises 16 residues. Germline V CDR1 and CDR2: SGHTA, FQGNSA. V dropped 1 base and J dropped 0; count of bases not matched to a gene: 2. The CDR3 loop reads CASSLGTGGDQETQYF. CDR3 bases: TGTGCCAGCAGCTTAGGGACAGGGGGGGACCAAGAGACCCAGTACTTC.

This clonotype was counted many times. The genes are TRBV29-1 and TRBJ1-2; D possibly corresponds to TRBD1 (6 bases). Germline-derived CDR1 and CDR2 are SQVTM and ANQGSEA. Trimming removed 8 bases from V and 4 bases from J, with 11 bases in between. The CDR3 consists of 11 residues. The CDR3 DNA reads as TGCAGCACCCGACAGGCCTATGGCTACACCTTC. Protein sequence: CSTRQAYGYTF.

The chain couples TRBV5-1 to TRBJ1-4; possibly TRBD1 for D (6 bases). This CDR3 is 15 amino acids long. CDR1 and CDR2 from the germline V gene are SGHRS and YFSETQ. The V gene lost 3 bases and the J gene lost 6 bases, with 15 bases spanning the gap. CDR3 nucleotide sequence: TGCGCCAGCAGCTCCACAGGGATCTTGGATGAAAAACTGTTTTTT. Its translation is CASSSTGILDEKLFF.